The 8 T cell receptor beta chains below were found in one sample sequenced in a study of T-cell memory formation after mild COVID-19. Via MiXCR, TCRdb re-called the 5' RACE reads, giving one row per CDR3 protein. The profile shows about 90,000 distinct CDR3 sequences, about 13% of them singletons. Source material: PBMCs or a T cell subset sorted from them (not recorded which). The receptors originated from an adult woman who had mild COVID-19 (a few samples of this study predate the infection). Cell type and time point are not known.

This clonotype was seen a few times. The chain couples TRBV12-3 or TRBV12-4 to TRBJ2-2, with D possibly TRBD1 on 6 matching bases. CDR3 length equals 14 residues. Deletions cut 3 bases from V and 3 bases from J, with 8 bases between. This CDR3 is CASSLDSYTGELFF. CDR3 bases: TGTGCCAGCAGTTTGGACAGTTACACCGGGGAGCTGTTTTTT.

The chain is built from TRBV24-1 and TRBJ2-7, with D possibly being TRBD1 (6 bases). CDR1 is KGHDR and CDR2 is SFDVKD in the germline V gene. This CDR3 has 12 residues. V was cut by 3 bases and J by 8 bases, with 10 bases left in between. As DNA, the CDR3 is TGTGCCACCAGTGATGAGACAGGCCAGCAGTACTTC. The encoded protein is CATSDETGQQYF.

The V and J genes are TRBV5-4 and TRBJ2-7; a possible D gene is TRBD2 (6 bases). The CDR3 extends over 15 amino acids. Trimming stripped 2 bases from V and 2 bases from J, with 14 bases between. Germline V CDR1 and CDR2: SGHNT, YYREEE (reference sequence). CDR3 coding DNA: TGTGCCAGCAGCTTACGGGGGTTACTCCCCTACGAGCAGTACTTC. Amino acid sequence: CASSLRGLLPYEQYF.

The rearrangement links TRBV19 to TRBJ1-4; no clear D. The CDR3 has 13 amino acids. V gave up 6 bases and J gave up 8 bases, with 13 bases separating them. Germline V gene sequence: CDR1 LNHDA, CDR2 SQIVND (reference sequence). The CDR3 DNA follows: TGTGCCAGTAGCCCCCGCGTCGGGGAAAAACTGTTTTTT. Protein product: CASSPRVGEKLFF.

This clonotype has more than one count but fewer than ten. CDR3 protein: CSAKSYAGQGADNEQFF. The DNA for the CDR3 is TGCAGTGCGAAATCGTACGCAGGACAGGGGGCGGACAATGAGCAGTTCTTC. The chain couples TRBV20-1 to TRBJ2-1; TRBD1 matches 11 bases. CDR3 length: 17 residues. Germline-derived CDR1 and CDR2 are DFQATT and SNEGSKA (reference sequence). Unmatched junction bases numbered 15, after V lost 6 bases and J lost 5 bases.

J is TRBJ2-3 and V is TRBV25-1; D may be TRBD2 (6 bases). The CDR3 has 15 residues. Deletions cut 1 base from V and 4 bases from J, with 12 bases between. Germline CDR1 is MGHDK and CDR2 is SYGVNS. Written as DNA, the CDR3 is TGTGCCAGCAGTGAATGGGGGGTAGGGGCAGATACGCAGTATTTT. Amino acid sequence: CASSEWGVGADTQYF.

This clonotype was seen a handful of times. The chain is built from TRBV7-6 and TRBJ2-7; maybe TRBD1 (6 bases). The germline gives CDR1 SGHVS, CDR2 FNYEAQ. This CDR3 has 14 residues. Trimming took off 5 bases at V and 2 bases at J, with 13 bases between the two ends. The CDR3 sequence: CASSGLQGAYEQYF. The CDR3, as DNA: TGTGCCAGCAGCGGCCTACAGGGTGCCTACGAGCAGTACTTC.

This chain connects TRBV19 to TRBJ2-7, with D perhaps assigned TRBD1 or TRBD2 (5 bases each). Trimming took off 3 bases at V and 6 bases at J, with 15 bases between the two ends. This CDR3 spans 14 amino acids. Germline CDR1 LNHDA, CDR2 SQIVND (reference sequence). CDR3 in amino acids: CASSIAGGEFEQYF. Here the CDR3 DNA reads TGTGCCAGTAGTATCGCTGGGGGAGAGTTCGAGCAGTACTTC.